This TCR beta chain originates from a study of T cells after yellow fever vaccination. Researchers made TCR cDNA using 5'RACE template switching, and this step added a universal primer site and UMIs. TCRdb used MiXCR to reprocess the 5' RACE reads, holding one entry per CDR3 protein. The profile covers a few hundred thousand distinct CDR3 sequences, with more than 5.5% appearing a single time and 15% taken by the ten largest. As regards this clonotype: Its antigen is unknown. A read error may be the cause here, since a much bigger clone is one base away.

Study-wide results and caveats: Among primary-vaccination clones, most reappeared after the booster, at about 95% for CD4 and about 90% for CD8. Although the secondary response was weaker, it peaked faster, at day 5 versus 15. Shared CD4/CD8 clonotypes were a small share, likely from convergent recombination.

The sequencing used PBMCs, collected 5 days after the yellow fever booster vaccination. This clonotype was sampled from a man aged 25-40 years who received the YFV17D yellow fever vaccine.

In nucleotides, the CDR3 is TGTGCCAGCAGCTACTACGAGCAGTACTTC. It is translated as CASSYYEQYF. The genes are TRBV28 and TRBJ2-7; D gene uncertain. The CDR3 runs 10 residues. V was shortened by 6 bases and J by 3 bases, with 3 bases between the two germline ends. Germline CDR1 and CDR2: MDHEN and SYDVKM.